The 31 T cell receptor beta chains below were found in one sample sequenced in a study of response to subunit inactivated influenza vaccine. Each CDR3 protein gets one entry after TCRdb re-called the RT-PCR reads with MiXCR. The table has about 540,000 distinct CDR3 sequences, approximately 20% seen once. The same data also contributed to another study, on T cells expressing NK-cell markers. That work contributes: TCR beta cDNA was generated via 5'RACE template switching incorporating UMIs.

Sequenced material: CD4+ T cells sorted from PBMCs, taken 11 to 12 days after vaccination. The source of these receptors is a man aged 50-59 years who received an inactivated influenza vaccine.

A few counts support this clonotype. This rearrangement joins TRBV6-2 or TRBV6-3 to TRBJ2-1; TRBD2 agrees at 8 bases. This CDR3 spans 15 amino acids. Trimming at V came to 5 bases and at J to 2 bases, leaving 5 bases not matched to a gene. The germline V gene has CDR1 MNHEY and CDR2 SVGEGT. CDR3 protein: CASSISGGTYNEQFF. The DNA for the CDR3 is TGTGCCAGCAGTATCAGCGGGGGAACCTACAATGAGCAGTTCTTC.

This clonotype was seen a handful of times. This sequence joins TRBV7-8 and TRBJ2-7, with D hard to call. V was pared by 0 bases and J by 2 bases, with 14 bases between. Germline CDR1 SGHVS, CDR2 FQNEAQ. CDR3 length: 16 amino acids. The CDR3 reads CASSLAWSGRTYEQYF. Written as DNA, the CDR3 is TGTGCCAGCAGCTTAGCCTGGTCGGGCAGAACCTACGAGCAGTACTTC.

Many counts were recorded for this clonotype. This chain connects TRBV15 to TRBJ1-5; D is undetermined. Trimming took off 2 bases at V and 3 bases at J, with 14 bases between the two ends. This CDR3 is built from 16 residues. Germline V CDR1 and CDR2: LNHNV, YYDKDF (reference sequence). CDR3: CATSRSPSRNNQPQHF. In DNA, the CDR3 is TGTGCCACCAGCAGAAGCCCTAGCAGGAACAATCAGCCCCAGCATTTT.

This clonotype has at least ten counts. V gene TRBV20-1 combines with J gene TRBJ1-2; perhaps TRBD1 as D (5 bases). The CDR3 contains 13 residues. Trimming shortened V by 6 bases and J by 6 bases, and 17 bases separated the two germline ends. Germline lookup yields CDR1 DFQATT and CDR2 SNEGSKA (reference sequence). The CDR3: CSARDGHRHGYTF. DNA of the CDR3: TGCAGTGCGCGGGACGGCCACCGTCATGGCTACACCTTC.

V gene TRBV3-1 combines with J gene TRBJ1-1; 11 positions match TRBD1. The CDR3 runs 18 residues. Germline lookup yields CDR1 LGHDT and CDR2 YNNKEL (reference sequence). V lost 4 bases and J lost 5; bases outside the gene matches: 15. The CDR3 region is CASSPTGTGGVLGTEAFF. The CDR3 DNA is TGTGCCAGCAGCCCCACCGGGACAGGGGGTGTCCTAGGGACTGAAGCTTTCTTT.

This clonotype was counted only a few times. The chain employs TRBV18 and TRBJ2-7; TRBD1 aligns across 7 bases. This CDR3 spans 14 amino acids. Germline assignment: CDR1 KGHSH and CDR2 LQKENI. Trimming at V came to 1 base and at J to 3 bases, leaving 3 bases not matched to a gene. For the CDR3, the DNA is TGTGCCAGCTCACCACGGGACAGTAACTACGAGCAGTACTTC. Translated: CASSPRDSNYEQYF.

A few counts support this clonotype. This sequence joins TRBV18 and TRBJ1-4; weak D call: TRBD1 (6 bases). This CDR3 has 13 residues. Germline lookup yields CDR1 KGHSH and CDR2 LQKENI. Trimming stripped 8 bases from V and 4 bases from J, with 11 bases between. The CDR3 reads CASTDRSNEKLFF. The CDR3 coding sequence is TGTGCCAGCACGGACAGAAGTAATGAAAAACTGTTTTTT. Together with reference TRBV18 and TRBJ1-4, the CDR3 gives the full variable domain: NAGVMQNPRHLVRRRGQEARLRCSPMKGHSHVYWYRQLPEEGLKFMVYLQKENIIDESGMPKERFSAEFPKEGPSILRIQQVVRGDSAAYFCASTDRSNEKLFFGSGTQLSVL.

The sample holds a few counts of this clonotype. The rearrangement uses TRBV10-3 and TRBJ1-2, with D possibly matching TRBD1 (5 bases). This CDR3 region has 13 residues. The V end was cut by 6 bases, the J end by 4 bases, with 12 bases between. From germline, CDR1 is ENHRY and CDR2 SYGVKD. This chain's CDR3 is CAIRDRDGYGYTF. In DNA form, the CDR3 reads TGTGCCATCAGGGACCGGGACGGCTATGGCTACACCTTC.

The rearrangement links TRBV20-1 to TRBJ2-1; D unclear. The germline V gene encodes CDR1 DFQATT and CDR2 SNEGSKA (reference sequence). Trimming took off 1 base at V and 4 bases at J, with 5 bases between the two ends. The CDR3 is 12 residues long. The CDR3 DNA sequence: TGCAGTGCTAGAGCAAATTACAATGAGCAGTTCTTC. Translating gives CSARANYNEQFF.

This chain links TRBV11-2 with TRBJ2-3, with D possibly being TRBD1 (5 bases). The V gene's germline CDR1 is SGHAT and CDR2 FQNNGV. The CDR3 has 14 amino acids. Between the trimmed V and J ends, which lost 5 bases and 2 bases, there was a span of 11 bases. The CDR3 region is CASSQGPDTDTQYF. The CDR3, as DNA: TGTGCCAGCAGCCAGGGTCCCGACACAGATACGCAGTATTTT.

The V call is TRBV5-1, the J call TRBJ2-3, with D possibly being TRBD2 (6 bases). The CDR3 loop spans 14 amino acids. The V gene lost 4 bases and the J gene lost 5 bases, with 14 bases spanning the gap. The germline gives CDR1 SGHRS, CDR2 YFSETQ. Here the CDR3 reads CASSPRTKRDTQYF. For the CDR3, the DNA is TGCGCCAGCAGCCCCAGGACTAAAAGAGATACGCAGTATTTT.

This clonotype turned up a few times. CDR3 region: CASSLVTGNKNIQYF. In nucleotides, the CDR3 is TGTGCCAGCAGCCTCGTGACAGGGAACAAAAACATTCAGTACTTC. The gene calls are TRBV21-1 and TRBJ2-4; the DNA was not compared with TRBD1, the D call given in the table. TRBV21-1 is shown as a pseudogene. The CDR3 sequence is 15 residues long.

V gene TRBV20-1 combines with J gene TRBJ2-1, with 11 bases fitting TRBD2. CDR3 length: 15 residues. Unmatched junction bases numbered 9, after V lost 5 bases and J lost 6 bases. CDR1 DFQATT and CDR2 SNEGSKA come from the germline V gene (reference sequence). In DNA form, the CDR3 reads TGCAGTGCTCGAAAACTAGCGGGGGCCGCCAATGAGCAGTTCTTC. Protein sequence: CSARKLAGAANEQFF.

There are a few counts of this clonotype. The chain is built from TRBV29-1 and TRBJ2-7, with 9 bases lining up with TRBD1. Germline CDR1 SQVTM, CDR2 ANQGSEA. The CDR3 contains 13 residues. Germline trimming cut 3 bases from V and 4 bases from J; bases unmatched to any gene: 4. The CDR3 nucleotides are TGCAGCGTTGATTCGGGACAGGGTTACGAGCAGTACTTC. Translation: CSVDSGQGYEQYF.

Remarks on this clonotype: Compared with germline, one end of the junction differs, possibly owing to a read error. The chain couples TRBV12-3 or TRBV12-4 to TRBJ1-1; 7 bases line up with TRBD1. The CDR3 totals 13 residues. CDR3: CTSSLPPTGEAFF. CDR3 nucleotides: TGTACCAGCAGTCTTCCCCCGACAGGGGAAGCTTTCTTT.

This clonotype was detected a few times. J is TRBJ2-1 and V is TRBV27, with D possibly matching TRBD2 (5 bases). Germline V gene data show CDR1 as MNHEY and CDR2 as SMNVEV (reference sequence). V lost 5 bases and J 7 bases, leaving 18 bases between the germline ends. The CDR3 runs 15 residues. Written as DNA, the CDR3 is TGTGCCAGCAGTCCCGGACTTGATCGAAGGAATGAGCAGTTCTTC. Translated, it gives CASSPGLDRRNEQFF.

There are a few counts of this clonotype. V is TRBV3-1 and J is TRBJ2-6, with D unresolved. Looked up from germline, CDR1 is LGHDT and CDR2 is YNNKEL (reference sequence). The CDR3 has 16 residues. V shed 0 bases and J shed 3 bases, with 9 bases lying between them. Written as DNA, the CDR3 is TGTGCCAGCAGCCAAGATGGGTCTTTTGGGGCCAACGTCCTGACTTTC. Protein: CASSQDGSFGANVLTF. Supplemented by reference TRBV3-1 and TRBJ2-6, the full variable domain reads DTAVSQTPKYLVTQMGNDKSIKCEQNLGHDTMYWYKQDSKKFLKIMFSYNNKELIINETVPNRFSPKSPDKAHLNLHINSLELGDSAVYFCASSQDGSFGANVLTFGAGSRLTVL.

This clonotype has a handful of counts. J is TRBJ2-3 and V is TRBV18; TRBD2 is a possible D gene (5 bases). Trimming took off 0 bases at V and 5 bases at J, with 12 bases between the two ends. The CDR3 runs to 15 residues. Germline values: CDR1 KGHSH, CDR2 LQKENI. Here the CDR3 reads CASSPPSRGGDTQYF. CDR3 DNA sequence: TGTGCCAGCTCACCACCGTCGCGTGGAGGAGATACGCAGTATTTT.

The CDR3 sequence is CASREGGPRRPGELFF. The CDR3 DNA reads TGTGCCAGCCGCGAGGGGGGGCCACGGCGTCCCGGGGAGCTGTTTTTT. The rearrangement uses TRBV7-8 and TRBJ2-2; D may be TRBD2 (7 bases). The V gene's germline CDR1 is SGHVS and CDR2 FQNEAQ. V was pared by 8 bases and J by 6 bases, with 22 bases between. The CDR3 totals 16 residues.

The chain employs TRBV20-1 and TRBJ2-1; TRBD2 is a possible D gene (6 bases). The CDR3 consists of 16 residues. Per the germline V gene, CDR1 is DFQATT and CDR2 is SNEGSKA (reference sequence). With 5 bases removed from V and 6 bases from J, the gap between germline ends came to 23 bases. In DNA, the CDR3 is TGCAGTGCTCTCTCCCGCCGGAGGGGCGGGATCAATGAGCAGTTCTTC. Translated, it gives CSALSRRRGGINEQFF.

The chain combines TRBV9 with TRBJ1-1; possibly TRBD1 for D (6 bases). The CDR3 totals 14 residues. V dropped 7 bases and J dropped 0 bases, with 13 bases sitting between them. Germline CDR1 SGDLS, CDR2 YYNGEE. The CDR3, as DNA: TGTGCCAGCCACGTAAGGGGGATGAACACTGAAGCTTTCTTT. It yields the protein CASHVRGMNTEAFF. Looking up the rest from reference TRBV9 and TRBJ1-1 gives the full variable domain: DSGVTQTPKHLITATGQRVTLRCSPRSGDLSVYWYQQSLDQGLQFLIQYYNGEERAKGNILERFSAQQFPDLHSELNLSSLELGDSALYFCASHVRGMNTEAFFGQGTRLTVV.

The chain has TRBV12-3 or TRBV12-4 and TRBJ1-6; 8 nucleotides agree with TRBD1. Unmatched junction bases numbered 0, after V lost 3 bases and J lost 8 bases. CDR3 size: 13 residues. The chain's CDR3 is CASSFRGHSPLHF. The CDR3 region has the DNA TGTGCCAGCAGTTTCAGGGGGCATTCACCCCTCCACTTT.

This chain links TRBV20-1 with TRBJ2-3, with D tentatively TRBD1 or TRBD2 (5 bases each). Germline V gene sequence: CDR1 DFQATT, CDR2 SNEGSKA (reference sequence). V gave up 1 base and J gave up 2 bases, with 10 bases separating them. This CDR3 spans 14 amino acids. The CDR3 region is CSARGGAYTDTQYF. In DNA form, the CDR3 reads TGCAGTGCTAGAGGAGGGGCCTACACAGATACGCAGTATTTT.

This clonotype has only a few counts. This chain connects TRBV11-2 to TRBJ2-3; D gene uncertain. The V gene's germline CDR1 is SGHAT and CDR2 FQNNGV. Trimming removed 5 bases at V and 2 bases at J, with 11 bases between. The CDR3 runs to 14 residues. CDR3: CASSGHKFTDTQYF. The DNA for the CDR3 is TGTGCCAGCAGCGGGCACAAGTTCACAGATACGCAGTATTTT.

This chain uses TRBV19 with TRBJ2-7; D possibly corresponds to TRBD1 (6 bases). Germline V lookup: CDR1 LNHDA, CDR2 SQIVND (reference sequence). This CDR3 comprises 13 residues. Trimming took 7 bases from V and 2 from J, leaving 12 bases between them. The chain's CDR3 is CASNQQGTYEQYF. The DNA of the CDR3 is TGTGCCAGTAATCAACAGGGAACCTACGAGCAGTACTTC. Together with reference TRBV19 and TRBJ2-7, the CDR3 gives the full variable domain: DGGITQSPKYLFRKEGQNVTLSCEQNLNHDAMYWYRQDPGQGLRLIYYSQIVNDFQKGDIAEGYSVSREKKESFPLTVTSAQKNPTAFYLCASNQQGTYEQYFGPGTRLTVT.

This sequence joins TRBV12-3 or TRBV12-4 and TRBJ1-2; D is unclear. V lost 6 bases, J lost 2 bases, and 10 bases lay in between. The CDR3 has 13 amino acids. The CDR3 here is CASRESGNYGYTF. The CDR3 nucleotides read TGTGCCAGCAGAGAGAGCGGAAACTATGGCTACACCTTC.

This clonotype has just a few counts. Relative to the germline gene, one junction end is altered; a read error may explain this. CDR3 bases: TGTGCCAGCAGCCAAACCTGGACAAGGGGAGAGTATGGCTACTCCTTC. Encoded protein: CASSQTWTRGEYGYSF. V and J are TRBV14 and TRBJ1-2; tentative D call: TRBD1 (5 bases). Per the germline V gene, CDR1 is SGHDN and CDR2 is FVKESK. The length of the CDR3 is 16 residues.

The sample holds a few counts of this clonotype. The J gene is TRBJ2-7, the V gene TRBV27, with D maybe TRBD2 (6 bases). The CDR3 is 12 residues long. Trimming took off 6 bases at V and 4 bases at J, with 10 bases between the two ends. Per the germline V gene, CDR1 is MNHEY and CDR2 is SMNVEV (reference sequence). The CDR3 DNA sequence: TGTGCCAGCAGCAAGGGACTGTACGAGCAGTACTTC. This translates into CASSKGLYEQYF.

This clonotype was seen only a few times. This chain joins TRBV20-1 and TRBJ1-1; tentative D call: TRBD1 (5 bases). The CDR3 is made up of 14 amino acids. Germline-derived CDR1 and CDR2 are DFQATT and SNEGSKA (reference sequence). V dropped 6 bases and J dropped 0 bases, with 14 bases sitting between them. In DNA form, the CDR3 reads TGCAGTGCAACTAAGGGAGGGGTGAACACTGAAGCTTTCTTT. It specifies CSATKGGVNTEAFF.

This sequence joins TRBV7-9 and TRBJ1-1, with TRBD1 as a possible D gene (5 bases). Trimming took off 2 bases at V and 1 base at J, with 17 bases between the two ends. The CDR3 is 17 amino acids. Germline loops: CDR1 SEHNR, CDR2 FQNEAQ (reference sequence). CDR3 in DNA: TGTGCCAGCAGCTTACCGCTCAGGGAGGAATGGAACACTGAAGCTTTCTTT. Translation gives CASSLPLREEWNTEAFF.

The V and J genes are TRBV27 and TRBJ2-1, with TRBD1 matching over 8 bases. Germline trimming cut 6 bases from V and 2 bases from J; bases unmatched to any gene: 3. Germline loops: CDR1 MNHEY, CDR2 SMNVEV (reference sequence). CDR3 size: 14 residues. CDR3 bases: TGTGCCAGCAGAACAGGGGGACCCTACAATGAGCAGTTCTTC. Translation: CASRTGGPYNEQFF.